These 20 T cell receptor beta chains were sequenced from one sample in a study of T cells in localized non-small cell lung cancer. TCRdb keeps only in-frame clones here, not all; method: immunoSEQ multiplex PCR. The sample has tens of thousands of clones, more than 90% seen once. This material consisted of peripheral blood, taken before any cancer treatment. The receptors originated from a female donor aged 60 or older with stage I lung adenocarcinoma.

The chain couples TRBV10-3 to TRBJ1-3; D is unresolved. CDR1 is ENHRY and CDR2 is SYGVKD in the germline V gene. The CDR3 loop spans 12 amino acids. Trimming shortened V by 2 bases and J by 3 bases, and 2 bases separated the two germline ends. The CDR3 region is CAISERGNTIYF. In nucleotides, the CDR3 is TGTGCCATCAGTGAGCGTGGAAACACCATATATTTT.

The chain joins TRBV11-2 to TRBJ1-1, with 8 bases lining up with TRBD1. This CDR3 is built from 16 residues. Trimming removed 5 bases from V and 2 bases from J; junction bases left unmatched: 10. Looked up from germline, CDR1 is SGHAT and CDR2 is FQNNGV. In DNA, the CDR3 is TGTGCCAGCAGCCCAGAGAGAACAGGGGGAAACACTGAAGCTTTCTTT. Amino acids: CASSPERTGGNTEAFF. Looking up the rest from reference TRBV11-2 and TRBJ1-1 gives the full variable domain: EAGVAQSPRYKIIEKRQSVAFWCNPISGHATLYWYQQILGQGPKLLIQFQNNGVVDDSQLPKDRFSAERLKGVDSTLKIQPAKLEDSAVYLCASSPERTGGNTEAFFGQGTRLTVV.

This CDR3 reads CASSYGGLNYGYTF. CDR3 nucleotide sequence: TGTGCCAGCAGTTACGGGGGACTCAACTATGGCTACACCTTC. The chain links TRBV6-6 to TRBJ1-2; the D gene is possibly TRBD1 (5 bases). The V end lost 2 bases, the J end lost 2 bases, and 9 bases lay between the germline ends. Germline assignment: CDR1 MNHNY and CDR2 SVGAGI (reference sequence). The CDR3 is 14 amino acids.

The J gene is TRBJ1-4, the V gene TRBV4-1, with a tentative D call TRBD1 (5 bases). The CDR3 loop spans 13 amino acids. Trimming shortened V by 2 bases and J by 8 bases, and 9 bases separated the two germline ends. Germline CDR1 MGHRA, CDR2 YSYEKL. CDR3: CASSQRGSEKLFF. In nucleotides, the CDR3 is TGCGCCAGCAGCCAAAGGGGATCCGAAAAACTGTTTTTT.

The chain employs TRBV5-4 and TRBJ2-7; the D gene could be TRBD1 or TRBD2 (5 bases each). The length of the CDR3 is 14 residues. Germline V gene lookup returns CDR1 SGHNT and CDR2 YYREEE (reference sequence). V lost 4 bases to trimming and J lost 0 bases, with 11 bases between them. The DNA of the CDR3 is TGTGCCAGCAGCATCGCCGGGACCTCCTACGAGCAGTACGTC. Translation: CASSIAGTSYEQYV.

This clone appeared once. In nucleotides, the CDR3 is TGTGCCAGCAGCTTTATTGGCGGTAATTCACCCCTCCACTTT. This gives the protein CASSFIGGNSPLHF. V gene TRBV5-6 combines with J gene TRBJ1-6; no clear D. V was pared by 2 bases and J by 6 bases, with 9 bases between. CDR1 is SGHDT, CDR2 YYEEEE, per germline. The CDR3 length is 14 residues.

The rearrangement joins TRBV7-8 to TRBJ2-1, with 7 bases identical to TRBD1. CDR1 and CDR2 (germline): SGHVS, FQNEAQ. The CDR3 length is 15 residues. The J segment lost 7 bases and the V segment lost 0 bases, leaving 6 bases of the junction unmatched. The CDR3 reads CASSLAGGAWNEQFF. DNA for the CDR3: TGTGCCAGCAGCTTAGCAGGGGGCGCGTGGAATGAGCAGTTCTTC.

The chain has TRBV5-4 and TRBJ1-2, with D uncertain. The germline CDR1 and CDR2 sequences are SGHNT and YYREEE (reference sequence). V lost 0 bases and J lost 6, with 18 bases in between. The CDR3 runs 16 residues. The CDR3 nucleotides are TGTGCCAGCAGCTTGGGCAGGCCAACCCCGGGTGATGGCTACACCTTC. This encodes CASSLGRPTPGDGYTF.

The chain combines TRBV11-1 with TRBJ2-7, with TRBD1 identical over 7 bases. V shed 3 bases and J 7 bases; nucleotides not matched to a gene: 6. The CDR3 covers 13 residues. Germline values: CDR1 SGHAT, CDR2 FQDESV (reference sequence). CDR3 sequence (DNA): TGTGCCAGCAGCTTCGACAGGGCCCTTGAGCAGTACTTC. As protein: CASSFDRALEQYF.

The rearrangement uses TRBV5-1 and TRBJ1-1, with unresolved D. V was shortened by 5 bases and J by 4 bases, with 12 bases between the two germline ends. Germline CDR1 is SGHRS and CDR2 is YFSETQ. This CDR3 is 13 amino acids long. The CDR3 sequence: CASSPLEGTEAFF. In DNA form, the CDR3 reads TGCGCCAGCAGTCCCCTTGAGGGCACTGAAGCTTTCTTT.

This clone has only one observation. The chain couples TRBV19 to TRBJ2-7, with 14 bases aligning to TRBD2. CDR3 size: 16 residues. Trimming removed 4 bases from V and 2 bases from J; junction bases left unmatched: 4. Germline V gene sequence: CDR1 LNHDA, CDR2 SQIVND (reference sequence). CDR3 sequence: CASSTGLAGVTYEQYF. Here the CDR3 DNA reads TGTGCCAGTAGTACGGGACTAGCGGGGGTGACCTACGAGCAGTACTTC. Full variable domain (remainder filled in from reference TRBV19 and TRBJ2-7): DGGITQSPKYLFRKEGQNVTLSCEQNLNHDAMYWYRQDPGQGLRLIYYSQIVNDFQKGDIAEGYSVSREKKESFPLTVTSAQKNPTAFYLCASSTGLAGVTYEQYFGPGTRLTVT.

This clone was seen just once. V gene TRBV10-1 combines with J gene TRBJ2-1; 9 nucleotides match TRBD2. The V gene's germline CDR1 is WNHNN and CDR2 SYGVQD (reference sequence). V dropped 5 bases and J dropped 9; count of bases not matched to a gene: 11. The CDR3 runs 15 residues. The CDR3 region is CASSHPGGGVTEQFF. The CDR3 DNA sequence: TGCGCCAGCAGTCACCCCGGCGGGGGGGTGACTGAGCAGTTCTTC.

The count of this clone is one. The J gene is TRBJ2-1, the V gene TRBV18, with 7 bases fitting TRBD2. CDR1 is KGHSH, CDR2 LQKENI, per germline. J lost 7 bases, V lost 2 bases, and 8 bases had no gene match. This CDR3 region has 15 residues. CDR3 nucleotide sequence: TGTGCCAGCTCACCAGGGGGGAGGGGCCTAAATGAGCAGTTCTTC. This sequence encodes CASSPGGRGLNEQFF.

This clone was seen only once. The rearrangement uses TRBV27 and TRBJ1-6, with D unclear. The V end lost 5 bases, the J end lost 6 bases, and 17 bases lay between the germline ends. The germline V gene encodes CDR1 MNHEY and CDR2 SMNVEV (reference sequence). The CDR3 loop spans 16 amino acids. The CDR3 nucleotides are TGTGCCAGCAGTCCTACGAGCGGGTTTATTAATTCACCCCTCCACTTT. It is translated as CASSPTSGFINSPLHF.

This sequence joins TRBV4-2 and TRBJ2-5; TRBD1 matches 7 bases. In germline, CDR1 is LGHNA, CDR2 YNFKEQ. CDR3 length equals 15 residues. After removal of 3 bases from V and 2 bases from J, the junction contained 6 bases not matched to a gene. CDR3 protein: CASSQITGVQETQYF. CDR3 DNA: TGTGCCAGCAGCCAGATTACAGGGGTTCAAGAGACCCAGTACTTC.

This clone was seen only a few times. The genes are TRBV7-2 and TRBJ2-2; D gene uncertain. With 4 bases removed from V and 7 bases from J, the gap between germline ends came to 10 bases. The germline gives CDR1 SGHTA, CDR2 FQGNSA. CDR3 length: 13 residues. CDR3 bases: TGTGCCAGCAGCTCTCCGGTCCACGGGGAGCTGTTTTTT. It translates to CASSSPVHGELFF. The full variable domain, rest sourced from reference TRBV7-2 and TRBJ2-2, is GAGVSQSPSNKVTEKGKDVELRCDPISGHTALYWYRQSLGQGLEFLIYFQGNSAPDKSGLPSDRFSAERTGGSVSTLTIQRTQQEDSAVYLCASSSPVHGELFFGEGSRLTVL.

This chain uses TRBV15 with TRBJ1-1; D gene ambiguous. The V end lost 2 bases, the J end lost 1 base, and 11 bases lay between the germline ends. The CDR3 is 15 amino acids. Per germline, CDR1 LNHNV and CDR2 YYDKDF (reference sequence). Here the CDR3 reads CATSRLFAKNTEAFF. CDR3 in DNA: TGTGCCACCAGCAGATTATTTGCAAAGAACACTGAAGCTTTCTTT.

The rearrangement joins TRBV19 to TRBJ1-2; the match to TRBD1 covers 9 bases. Germline CDR1 is LNHDA and CDR2 is SQIVND (reference sequence). This CDR3 has 15 residues. Germline trimming cut 6 bases from V and 2 bases from J; bases unmatched to any gene: 7. CDR3 DNA: TGTGCCAGTAGAACAGGGGGCGCGATGAACTATGGCTACACCTTC. Encoded protein: CASRTGGAMNYGYTF.

V is TRBV19 and J is TRBJ2-5; 10 bases line up with TRBD2. Germline CDR1 reads LNHDA; CDR2 reads SQIVND (reference sequence). V trimming: 4 bases; J trimming: 1 base; junction bases outside the gene matches: 12. The CDR3 spans 18 residues. The CDR3 DNA is TGTGCCAGTAGTACAAGGGGGTGGTCTAGCGGGGGCCAAGAGACCCAGTACTTC. This sequence encodes CASSTRGWSSGGQETQYF.

J is TRBJ2-5 and V is TRBV4-1; D not resolved. The CDR3 runs to 11 residues. The V end was cut by 4 bases, the J end by 6 bases, with 6 bases between. Germline lookup yields CDR1 MGHRA and CDR2 YSYEKL. The CDR3 DNA is TGCGCCAGCAGCCCTCCCCAGACCCAGTACTTC. As protein: CASSPPQTQYF.